This paragraph covers one T cell receptor beta chain sequence. Its cognate antigen is unknown. The entry originates in a study of cytomegalovirus exposure and HLA in healthy donors. Findings of the study overall: Cytomegalovirus association was assigned to approximately 160 TCR beta chains.

Here immunoSEQ multiplex PCR was the method, and the copy in TCRdb shows in-frame clones only, minus some. The sample has 65,000 to 80,000 clones; 85% to 95% are singletons. Sequencing input: PBMCs. The sequence was obtained from a young woman in good health and CMV-seropositive.

The CDR3 protein is CASSEAGPGGGNTIYF. CDR3 DNA sequence: TGTGCCAGCAGTGAAGCAGGGCCCGGAGGAGGAAACACCATATATTTT. The rearrangement uses TRBV2 and TRBJ1-3; D is unresolved. This CDR3 contains 16 residues. V lost 0 bases, J lost 4 bases, and 13 bases lay in between. Germline V lookup: CDR1 SNHLY, CDR2 FYNNEI.